Below are 8 T cell receptor beta chains sequenced from a single sample in a study of blood T cells in healthy people across ages. It was with a sample-barcoded 5' primer and a J-beta primer mix that a second PCR of roughly 7 to 11 cycles was run. TCRdb analysed the 5' RACE reads with MiXCR anew, one entry per CDR3 protein. The table lists about 1.5 million distinct CDR3 sequences, about 42% of them singletons. Material for sequencing was blood. These receptors were collected from a woman aged 18-29 years in good health.

The chain combines TRBV7-9 with TRBJ2-3; unclear D gene. This CDR3 has 13 residues. Germline V lookup: CDR1 SEHNR, CDR2 FQNEAQ (reference sequence). Trimming took 5 bases from V and 9 from J, leaving 15 bases between them. CDR3 in amino acids: CASSHLTKPTQYF. In DNA form, the CDR3 reads TGTGCCAGCAGCCACTTGACCAAACCGACGCAGTATTTT.

There are a few counts of this clonotype. V usage is TRBV20-1 and J usage is TRBJ2-5, with 9 bases lining up with TRBD1. Germline V gives CDR1 DFQATT, CDR2 SNEGSKA (reference sequence). With 0 bases clipped from V and 3 bases from J, the junction kept 8 bases outside the gene matches. The CDR3 loop spans 16 amino acids. The CDR3, as DNA: TGCAGTGCTAGAGACGCCGCGACAGGGGGAAAAGAGACCCAGTACTTC. Translation: CSARDAATGGKETQYF.

This clonotype was seen more than once but under ten times. This chain's CDR3 is CSAREGQGGQPQHF. DNA of the CDR3: TGCAGTGCTAGGGAGGGCCAAGGGGGGCAGCCCCAGCATTTT. This chain uses TRBV20-1 with TRBJ1-5, with D possibly matching TRBD1 (6 bases). CDR1 and CDR2 from the germline V gene are DFQATT and SNEGSKA (reference sequence). The CDR3 consists of 14 residues. Trimming took 3 bases from V and 7 from J, leaving 16 bases between them.

This clonotype was counted a few times. The chain combines TRBV5-1 with TRBJ2-3; possibly TRBD1 for D (6 bases). CDR3 length equals 15 residues. Germline-derived CDR1 and CDR2 are SGHRS and YFSETQ. V was shortened by 4 bases and J by 3 bases, with 15 bases between the two germline ends. As DNA, the CDR3 is TGCGCCAGCAGCGGGACACAGGAACCGACAGATACGCAGTATTTT. Translation gives CASSGTQEPTDTQYF.

The gene calls are TRBV20-1 and TRBJ2-1; D is possibly TRBD1 or TRBD2 (5 bases each). The end of the DNA fits TRBJ2-7 better, so the J call may be wrong. There are 12 residues in the CDR3. CDR1 and CDR2 (germline): DFQATT, SNEGSKA (reference sequence). The CDR3 here is CSTQGAAHEQYF. CDR3 nucleotides: TGCAGCACCCAGGGAGCCGCCCACGAGCAGTACTTC.

V and J are TRBV7-9 and TRBJ1-1; possible D gene TRBD1, 6 bases. Germline V lookup: CDR1 SEHNR, CDR2 FQNEAQ (reference sequence). Between the trimmed V and J ends, which lost 6 bases and 0 bases, there was a span of 14 bases. The CDR3 length is 15 residues. The CDR3 bases are TGTGCCAGCAGTAGGAGACAGGACGTGAACACTGAAGCTTTCTTT. Amino acid sequence: CASSRRQDVNTEAFF. Full variable domain (remainder filled in from reference TRBV7-9 and TRBJ1-1): DTGVSQNPRHKITKRGQNVTFRCDPISEHNRLYWYRQTLGQGPEFLTYFQNEAQLEKSRLLSDRFSAERPKGSFSTLEIQRTEQGDSAMYLCASSRRQDVNTEAFFGQGTRLTVV.

As concerns this clonotype: One end of the junction does not line up with germline, which may come from a read error. CDR3 sequence (DNA): TGTGCCACCAGCTTCGACTCTCCTGGCACTGAAGCTTTCTTT. Protein: CATSFDSPGTEAFF. This rearrangement joins TRBV7-9 to TRBJ1-1; D remains unclear. CDR1 and CDR2 (germline): SEHNR, FQNEAQ (reference sequence). The CDR3 is 14 residues long.

A few counts support this clonotype. The chain couples TRBV13 to TRBJ2-5; D perhaps matches TRBD1 (5 bases). V lost 5 bases and J lost 1, with 17 bases in between. The length of the CDR3 is 16 residues. Germline V gene lookup returns CDR1 PRHDT and CDR2 FYEKMQ (reference sequence). CDR3 sequence (DNA): TGTGCCAGCAGCGGGGCCGCCGAGACACCCCAAGAGACCCAGTACTTC. It specifies CASSGAAETPQETQYF.